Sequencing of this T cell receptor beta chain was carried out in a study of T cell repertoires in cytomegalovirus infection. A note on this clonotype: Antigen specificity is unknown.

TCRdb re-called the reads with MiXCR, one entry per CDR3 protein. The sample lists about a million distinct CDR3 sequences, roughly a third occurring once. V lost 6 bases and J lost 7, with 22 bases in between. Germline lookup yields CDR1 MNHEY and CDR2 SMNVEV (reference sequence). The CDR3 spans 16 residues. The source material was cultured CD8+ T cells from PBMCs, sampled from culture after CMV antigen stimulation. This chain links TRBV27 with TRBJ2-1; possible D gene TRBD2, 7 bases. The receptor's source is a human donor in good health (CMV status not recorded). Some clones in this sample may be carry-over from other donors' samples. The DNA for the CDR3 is TGTGCCAGCAGCCCGCTGGGGGGGCCGAGTGGGAATGAGCAGTTCTTC. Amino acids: CASSPLGGPSGNEQFF.